This T cell receptor beta chain was retrieved from a study of blood T cell repertoires in COVID-19. On the study more broadly: Spain, Italy and the United States supplied samples that represented acute and convalescent COVID-19.

Original processing notes: Amplification with reference gene primers provided the estimates of nucleated cell counts. Method: immunoSEQ multiplex PCR; TCRdb's copy keeps in-frame clones and lacks some. V, J and clone size are taken as reported in that table, and D and trimming were inferred from the DNA itself. The table lists about 290,000 clones, around nine tenths of them singletons, with about 1.7% in the top ten. The CDR3 runs 15 residues. The ends lost 8 bases at V and 7 bases at J; junction bases unmatched: 14. From germline, CDR1 is SGHNT and CDR2 YENEEA. Participant-given clinical history determined each cohort assignment.

The specimen sequenced was PBMCs or T cells enriched from blood (not recorded which). V usage is TRBV11-3 and J usage is TRBJ2-1; 7 bases match TRBD2. This receptor was taken from a woman aged 35 to 49 who had recovered from COVID-19. The CDR3 loop is CASARGSGEGNEQFF. DNA for the CDR3: TGTGCCAGCGCCCGGGGAAGCGGGGAGGGGAATGAGCAGTTCTTC.